This T cell receptor beta chain was sequenced for a study of cytomegalovirus exposure and HLA in healthy donors. Study-wide results and limits: It was approximately 160 TCR beta chains that were listed as cytomegalovirus-associated. The classifier was said to identify cytomegalovirus status with high specificity and sensitivity. Apart from CMV serostatus, no immune exposure information was available.

60 Vbeta and 13 Jbeta primers were used in PCR. Sequenced by immunoSEQ multiplex PCR; TCRdb stores in-frame clones only, minus some. The sample contains fewer than 85,000 clones, more than 60% of which appear only once. Concerning this clone: Its antigen is still unknown.

With 6 bases removed from V and 6 bases from J, the gap between germline ends came to 18 bases. Germline CDR1 is LNHNV and CDR2 is YYDKDF (reference sequence). The CDR3 is made up of 14 amino acids. The sequence came from a man aged 18 to 35 in good health and CMV-seropositive. The gene calls are TRBV15 and TRBJ2-7, with D possibly being TRBD2 (6 bases). Material for sequencing was PBMCs. The CDR3 sequence is CATRLGTGSGEQYF. The CDR3 DNA follows: TGTGCCACCAGGCTCGGGACTGGGTCGGGCGAGCAGTACTTC.